This is a list of T cell receptor beta chains from one sample in a study of blood T cell repertoires in COVID-19. Here immunoSEQ multiplex PCR was the method, and the copy in TCRdb shows in-frame clones only, minus some. The data contain fewer than 350,000 clones, 90% of them singletons. Sequences were obtained from peripheral blood. The receptors derive from a woman under 40 with COVID-19, enrolled during active disease. The conserved cysteine and the conserved F or W are not part of the CDR3 here. Not all rows give a size; the values are once, few, many and, for expanded clones, a class.

cdr3_aa: ASSSRTFTDTQY; v_call: TRBV13; clone_size: .; cdr3_length: 12; j_call: TRBJ2-3
cdr3_aa: ASSLGPDGAYEQY; v_call: TRBV11-2; clone_size: .; cdr3_length: 13; j_call: TRBJ2-7
cdr3_aa: ASSLGGRAKTQY; v_call: TRBV11-3; clone_size: .; cdr3_length: 12; j_call: TRBJ2-3
cdr3_aa: ASSLRDSSNQPQH; v_call: TRBV18; clone_size: .; cdr3_length: 13; j_call: TRBJ1-5
cdr3_aa: ASSVETGGLS; v_call: TRBV9; clone_size: .; cdr3_length: 10; j_call: TRBJ1-2
cdr3_aa: ASSALTGQGTWPQH; v_call: TRBV2; clone_size: few; cdr3_length: 14; j_call: TRBJ1-5
cdr3_aa: ASKGLAFNEQF; v_call: TRBV5-5; clone_size: .; cdr3_length: 11; j_call: TRBJ2-1
cdr3_aa: ASHHFQPQH; v_call: TRBV19; clone_size: .; cdr3_length: 9; j_call: TRBJ1-5
cdr3_aa: ASSINGGELF; v_call: TRBV19; clone_size: .; cdr3_length: 10; j_call: TRBJ2-2
cdr3_aa: ASSLWSRNSPLH; v_call: TRBV27; clone_size: .; cdr3_length: 12; j_call: TRBJ1-6
cdr3_aa: ASSIRPGNNEQF; v_call: TRBV5-1; clone_size: .; cdr3_length: 12; j_call: TRBJ2-1
cdr3_aa: ASSLGQGRNTIY; v_call: TRBV7-8; clone_size: .; cdr3_length: 12; j_call: TRBJ1-3
cdr3_aa: ASRGSFSGNTIY; v_call: TRBV3-1/TRBV3-2; clone_size: .; cdr3_length: 12; j_call: TRBJ1-3
cdr3_aa: ASSLSGTGQETQY; v_call: TRBV4-3; clone_size: .; cdr3_length: 13; j_call: TRBJ2-5
cdr3_aa: ASSLYAGAGSNEQF; v_call: TRBV28; clone_size: .; cdr3_length: 14; j_call: TRBJ2-1
cdr3_aa: ASSLQLAGADTQY; v_call: TRBV5-8; clone_size: .; cdr3_length: 13; j_call: TRBJ2-3
cdr3_aa: ASSPDTGTGEGYT; v_call: TRBV18; clone_size: .; cdr3_length: 13; j_call: TRBJ1-2
cdr3_aa: ASSLLGGRAAYEQY; v_call: TRBV5-1; clone_size: .; cdr3_length: 14; j_call: TRBJ2-7
cdr3_aa: ASIQGIRSDTQY; v_call: TRBV2; clone_size: once; cdr3_length: 12; j_call: TRBJ2-3
cdr3_aa: ASSSGTSGTDTQY; v_call: TRBV7-9; clone_size: .; cdr3_length: 13; j_call: TRBJ2-3
cdr3_aa: ASRLQGRGTEAF; v_call: TRBV28; clone_size: .; cdr3_length: 12; j_call: TRBJ1-1
cdr3_aa: ALQGTSYEQY; v_call: TRBV30; clone_size: once; cdr3_length: 10; j_call: TRBJ2-7
cdr3_aa: SAQIDTEAF; v_call: TRBV20-1; clone_size: once; cdr3_length: 9; j_call: TRBJ1-1
cdr3_aa: ASSPLVATGELF; v_call: TRBV10-1; clone_size: .; cdr3_length: 12; j_call: TRBJ2-2
cdr3_aa: ASNYGTSHNEQF; v_call: TRBV9; clone_size: .; cdr3_length: 12; j_call: TRBJ2-1
cdr3_aa: ASSLPGVAETQY; v_call: TRBV28; clone_size: .; cdr3_length: 12; j_call: TRBJ2-5
cdr3_aa: ASRQDSTDTQY; v_call: TRBV19; clone_size: .; cdr3_length: 11; j_call: TRBJ2-3
cdr3_aa: ASSPSGETEQF; v_call: TRBV9; clone_size: .; cdr3_length: 11; j_call: TRBJ2-1
cdr3_aa: ASSVVGGSGNTIY; v_call: TRBV9; clone_size: .; cdr3_length: 13; j_call: TRBJ1-3
cdr3_aa: ASSFDSNYGYT; v_call: TRBV5-1; clone_size: .; cdr3_length: 11; j_call: TRBJ1-2
cdr3_aa: ASSPNRGGTDTQY; v_call: TRBV18; clone_size: .; cdr3_length: 13; j_call: TRBJ2-3
cdr3_aa: ASSRQASSYEQY; v_call: TRBV28; clone_size: .; cdr3_length: 12; j_call: TRBJ2-7
cdr3_aa: ASSPPDRASYGYT; v_call: TRBV28; clone_size: .; cdr3_length: 13; j_call: TRBJ1-2
cdr3_aa: ASSVAGQQNSPLH; v_call: TRBV9; clone_size: .; cdr3_length: 13; j_call: TRBJ1-6
cdr3_aa: ASSPAVSTDTQY; v_call: TRBV18; clone_size: .; cdr3_length: 12; j_call: TRBJ2-3
cdr3_aa: AWMDRTKEF; v_call: TRBV30; clone_size: .; cdr3_length: 9; j_call: TRBJ2-1
cdr3_aa: ASSQPLGQADGYT; v_call: TRBV7-9; clone_size: .; cdr3_length: 13; j_call: TRBJ1-2
cdr3_aa: ASSVVNGQGAVNYGYT; v_call: TRBV25-1; clone_size: .; cdr3_length: 16; j_call: TRBJ1-2
cdr3_aa: AWRGDGSSYEQY; v_call: TRBV30; clone_size: .; cdr3_length: 12; j_call: TRBJ2-7
cdr3_aa: ATSTDSFLGTQH; v_call: TRBV15; clone_size: .; cdr3_length: 12; j_call: TRBJ1-5
cdr3_aa: ASRTGWGQGYGYT; v_call: TRBV9; clone_size: .; cdr3_length: 13; j_call: TRBJ1-2
cdr3_aa: ASSPVYNEQF; v_call: TRBV7-8; clone_size: .; cdr3_length: 10; j_call: TRBJ2-1
cdr3_aa: ASSESILGNQPQH; v_call: TRBV10-1; clone_size: .; cdr3_length: 13; j_call: TRBJ1-5
cdr3_aa: ASSHWGGTDTQY; v_call: TRBV4-2; clone_size: .; cdr3_length: 12; j_call: TRBJ2-3
cdr3_aa: ASSPGVQAGALYEQY; v_call: TRBV4-2; clone_size: .; cdr3_length: 15; j_call: TRBJ2-7
cdr3_aa: ASSERSQGATEAF; v_call: TRBV6-1; clone_size: .; cdr3_length: 13; j_call: TRBJ1-1
cdr3_aa: ASRVSGNQF; v_call: TRBV2; clone_size: .; cdr3_length: 9; j_call: TRBJ2-1
cdr3_aa: ASSLETASYEQY; v_call: TRBV5-4; clone_size: few; cdr3_length: 12; j_call: TRBJ2-7
cdr3_aa: AISETGGATGELF; v_call: TRBV10-3; clone_size: .; cdr3_length: 13; j_call: TRBJ2-2
cdr3_aa: ASSSQGGQPQH; v_call: TRBV6-5; clone_size: .; cdr3_length: 11; j_call: TRBJ1-5
cdr3_aa: ASSTVTSGSLETQY; v_call: TRBV19; clone_size: once; cdr3_length: 14; j_call: TRBJ2-5
cdr3_aa: ASSPLYSGNNEQF; v_call: TRBV14; clone_size: once; cdr3_length: 13; j_call: TRBJ2-1
cdr3_aa: ASSQGTDTQY; v_call: TRBV7-9; clone_size: few; cdr3_length: 10; j_call: TRBJ2-3
cdr3_aa: AISEETGSYEQY; v_call: TRBV10-3; clone_size: .; cdr3_length: 12; j_call: TRBJ2-7
cdr3_aa: ASSFPGVVYNEQF; v_call: TRBV7-9; clone_size: .; cdr3_length: 13; j_call: TRBJ2-1
cdr3_aa: ASSHDRVHQPQH; v_call: TRBV3-1/TRBV3-2; clone_size: .; cdr3_length: 12; j_call: TRBJ1-5